Each of the 21 T cell receptor beta chains below was sequenced from the same sample in a study of patients and donors after allogeneic stem cell transplantation (dated by TCRdb to the early 2020s). Libraries were prepared through RT-PCR. The run used a NextSeq 550. The public reads were run again by TCRdb, first through fastp at Q25 and then through MiXCR, and only productive beta chains were kept. Each entry is one CDR3 protein sequence, shown with its most common DNA and genes. The sample records fewer than 200,000 distinct CDR3 sequences, approximately 30% of which are singletons. 2.5% to 3.5% of the sample rests with the top ten. The specimen sequenced was blood, either unsorted or a sorted T cell fraction (not recorded which). Every receptor here comes from a human donor who was either an allogeneic HSCT recipient or a stem cell or donor lymphocyte infusion donor (not recorded which). It is not recorded whose cells these are; they may come from a transplant donor.

This clonotype was counted ten times or more. This rearrangement joins TRBV12-3 or TRBV12-4 to TRBJ1-1, with D possibly TRBD1 on 5 matching bases. The CDR3 loop spans 16 amino acids. V was pared by 5 bases and J by 1 base, with 17 bases between. CDR3: CASSPSGSRGNTEAFF. CDR3 sequence (DNA): TGTGCCAGCAGTCCCTCGGGGAGTAGGGGGAACACTGAAGCTTTCTTT.

This clonotype was seen more than once but under ten times. This rearrangement joins TRBV6-2 or TRBV6-3 to TRBJ1-2; D not certain. CDR1 MNHEY and CDR2 SVGEGT come from the germline V gene. The CDR3 contains 14 residues. The V gene lost 2 bases and the J gene lost 4 bases, with 11 bases spanning the gap. The CDR3 DNA reads TGTGCCAGCAGTTACCCACGATTAATCTATGGCTACACCTTC. It yields the protein CASSYPRLIYGYTF.

A few counts support this clonotype. This chain joins TRBV29-1 and TRBJ2-1; no firm D call. The CDR3 totals 10 residues. Germline CDR1 is SQVTM and CDR2 is ANQGSEA. V lost 0 bases and J 14 bases, leaving 8 bases between the germline ends. The DNA of the CDR3 is TGCAGCGTTGAAGATCCTTTAGAGTTCTTC. Its translation: CSVEDPLEFF.

This clonotype was detected a few times. The genes are TRBV5-1 and TRBJ2-1, with 7 bases lining up with TRBD2. Losses at the gene ends were 4 bases for V and 4 bases for J; bases not matched to a gene: 11. Germline CDR1 is SGHRS and CDR2 is YFSETQ. The CDR3 consists of 16 residues. The CDR3 is CASSPTAGTTYNEQFF. The CDR3 DNA reads TGCGCCAGCAGCCCAACAGCGGGAACAACATACAATGAGCAGTTCTTC.

This rearrangement joins TRBV7-8 to TRBJ2-2, with D perhaps being TRBD1 or TRBD2 (5 bases each). The germline V and J ends were trimmed by 5 bases and 6 bases, with 10 bases remaining between them. The CDR3 length is 13 residues. From germline, CDR1 is SGHVS and CDR2 FQNEAQ. CDR3 DNA sequence: TGTGCCAGCAGCCCGGGGACCGCCGGGGAGCTGTTTTTT. Its translation is CASSPGTAGELFF.

The chain is built from TRBV20-1 and TRBJ2-6, with 10 bases identical to TRBD1. Germline V gene sequence: CDR1 DFQATT, CDR2 SNEGSKA (reference sequence). Unmatched junction bases numbered 4, after V lost 5 bases and J lost 3 bases. The CDR3 is 15 amino acids. The CDR3 bases are TGCAGTGCTTTACGGGACAGGGGTGGGGCCAACGTCCTGACTTTC. Its translation: CSALRDRGGANVLTF.

The chain couples TRBV20-1 to TRBJ1-4; TRBD1 might be the D (6 bases). Looked up from germline, CDR1 is DFQATT and CDR2 is SNEGSKA (reference sequence). The CDR3 runs to 13 residues. DNA of the CDR3: TGCATTAGCTGGACAGCAATTAATGAAAAACTGTTTTTT. It codes for CISWTAINEKLFF.

The chain links TRBV24-1 to TRBJ2-1; D uncertain. CDR3 length equals 12 residues. Germline CDR1 KGHDR, CDR2 SFDVKD. The germline V and J ends were trimmed by 0 bases and 8 bases, with 4 bases remaining between them. Here the CDR3 reads CATSDLDHEQFF. The CDR3, as DNA: TGTGCCACCAGTGATTTGGATCATGAGCAGTTCTTC.

This clonotype has only a few counts. The chain combines TRBV6-4 with TRBJ2-3; 7 bases fit TRBD2. This CDR3 has 14 amino acids. The junction had 6 bases not matched to a gene; V was cut back by 4 bases and J by 5 bases. In germline, CDR1 is MRHNA, CDR2 SNTAGT. CDR3 in amino acids: CASSAAGAGDTQYF. The CDR3 coding sequence is TGTGCCAGCAGTGCGGCGGGAGCAGGAGATACGCAGTATTTT.

In its sample, this clonotype was seen a few times. The chain recombines TRBV5-1 with TRBJ2-1, with a possible D match to TRBD2 (5 bases). Trimming removed 0 bases from V and 7 bases from J, with 8 bases in between. Germline assignment: CDR1 SGHRS and CDR2 YFSETQ. There are 13 residues in the CDR3. CDR3 in amino acids: CASSLGSGNEQFF. Here the CDR3 DNA reads TGCGCCAGCAGCTTGGGGTCGGGGAATGAGCAGTTCTTC. The full variable domain, in which reference TRBV5-1 and TRBJ2-1 provide the parts outside the CDR3, is KAGVTQTPRYLIKTRGQQVTLSCSPISGHRSVSWYQQTPGQGLQFLFEYFSETQRNKGNFPGRFSGRQFSNSRSEMNVSTLELGDSALYLCASSLGSGNEQFFGPGTRLTVL.

V gene TRBV12-3 or TRBV12-4 combines with J gene TRBJ2-5; TRBD1 agrees at 10 bases. CDR3 size: 16 residues. Losses at the gene ends were 3 bases for V and 4 bases for J; bases not matched to a gene: 8. CDR3 sequence: CASSLTGGARGETQYF. The CDR3 DNA follows: TGTGCCAGCAGTTTGACAGGGGGCGCAAGGGGAGAGACCCAGTACTTC.

The chain is built from TRBV27 and TRBJ1-2, with D unclear. Germline assignment: CDR1 MNHEY and CDR2 SMNVEV (reference sequence). V was shortened by 6 bases and J by 4 bases, with 12 bases between the two germline ends. The CDR3 contains 13 residues. CDR3 region: CASSSLRFYGYTF. In DNA form, the CDR3 reads TGTGCCAGCAGCAGCCTGCGGTTCTATGGCTACACCTTC.

This clonotype appeared many times. The rearrangement uses TRBV28 and TRBJ1-1; 7 bases are shared with TRBD1. Trimming cost V 3 bases and J 5 bases; bases outside gene matches: 9. The CDR3 is 15 amino acids. The V gene's germline CDR1 is MDHEN and CDR2 SYDVKM. The CDR3, as DNA: TGTGCCAGCAGTTTGGACAGCGACAGGGTAACTGAAGCTTTCTTT. Protein product: CASSLDSDRVTEAFF.

This clonotype was picked up one time. The chain recombines TRBV7-6 with TRBJ1-3; D not resolved. V lost 5 bases and J 0 bases, leaving 20 bases between the germline ends. Germline V gene sequence: CDR1 SGHVS, CDR2 FNYEAQ. The CDR3 consists of 18 residues. The CDR3 spells CASSLSLLDLASGNTIYF. The CDR3 DNA sequence: TGTGCCAGCAGCCTTTCACTTCTCGACCTAGCCTCTGGAAACACCATATATTTT.

The genes are TRBV5-5 and TRBJ1-2; unclear D gene. V gave up 0 bases and J gave up 4 bases, with 7 bases separating them. Germline assignment: CDR1 SGHKS and CDR2 YYEKEE (reference sequence). This CDR3 region has 13 residues. CDR3 coding DNA: TGTGCCAGCAGCTTGGAAGGGTCCTATGGCTACACCTTC. This codes for CASSLEGSYGYTF.

This rearrangement joins TRBV5-1 to TRBJ2-5; D remains unclear. The germline V and J ends were trimmed by 9 bases and 1 base, with 13 bases remaining between them. CDR1 SGHRS and CDR2 YFSETQ come from the germline V gene. This CDR3 has 13 residues. In DNA form, the CDR3 reads TGCGCCACCCCCATGGCGCTCCAAGAGACCCAGTACTTC. This encodes CATPMALQETQYF.

The rearrangement joins TRBV15 to TRBJ2-1, with D hard to call. There are 12 residues in the CDR3. The germline V gene has CDR1 LNHNV and CDR2 YYDKDF (reference sequence). V was trimmed by 1 base and J by 7 bases, leaving 5 bases between them. The CDR3 here is CATSRVQNEQFF. The CDR3, as DNA: TGTGCCACCAGCAGAGTCCAAAATGAGCAGTTCTTC.

A few counts support this clonotype. The chain carries TRBV10-3 and TRBJ2-1, with TRBD2 as a possible D gene (6 bases). Germline V gene sequence: CDR1 ENHRY, CDR2 SYGVKD. The CDR3 has 15 amino acids. Trimming removed 5 bases from V and 1 base from J, with 12 bases in between. The CDR3 DNA is TGTGCCATCAGTCCCTTCAGCGGGTCCTACAATGAGCAGTTCTTC. It specifies CAISPFSGSYNEQFF.

V is TRBV19 and J is TRBJ1-2; perhaps TRBD1 as D (6 bases). Between the trimmed V and J ends, which lost 3 bases and 2 bases, there was a span of 19 bases. Germline V gene sequence: CDR1 LNHDA, CDR2 SQIVND (reference sequence). This CDR3 region has 17 residues. This CDR3 reads CASSIDRSASLNYGYTF. In DNA form, the CDR3 reads TGTGCCAGTAGTATCGACAGGTCGGCGAGTTTAAACTATGGCTACACCTTC.

This chain uses TRBV20-1 with TRBJ2-7; 9 nucleotides align to TRBD1. CDR1 and CDR2 (germline): DFQATT, SNEGSKA (reference sequence). The CDR3 extends over 11 amino acids. Unmatched junction bases numbered 2, after V lost 5 bases and J lost 6 bases. CDR3 sequence: CSAPDRGEQYF. CDR3 nucleotide sequence: TGCAGTGCTCCGGACAGGGGCGAGCAGTACTTC.

This chain uses TRBV7-9 with TRBJ2-1, with 11 nucleotides matching TRBD2. With 5 bases clipped from V and 2 bases from J, the junction kept 5 bases outside the gene matches. Germline values: CDR1 SEHNR, CDR2 FQNEAQ (reference sequence). This CDR3 has 16 amino acids. DNA of the CDR3: TGTGCCAGCAGCCTCTCTAGCGGGAGGACCTACAATGAGCAGTTCTTC. Amino acid sequence: CASSLSSGRTYNEQFF. Full variable domain (outside the CDR3, taken from reference TRBV7-9 and TRBJ2-1): DTGVSQNPRHKITKRGQNVTFRCDPISEHNRLYWYRQTLGQGPEFLTYFQNEAQLEKSRLLSDRFSAERPKGSFSTLEIQRTEQGDSAMYLCASSLSSGRTYNEQFFGPGTRLTVL.